The clone carrying this TCR beta chain appeared once. Antigen specificity is unknown. The method was immunoSEQ multiplex PCR; TCRdb's version includes in-frame clones alone and lacks a portion of them. The table shows tens of thousands of clones, with 80% to 90% occurring only once. The data were obtained in a study of PD-L1 blockade in urothelial cancer. Study-level results: Patients with below-median pretreatment blood clonality survived longer.

The length of the CDR3 is 17 residues. The V and J ends lost 6 bases and 4 bases, in that order; junction bases with no gene match: 15. Germline lookup yields CDR1 LNHDA and CDR2 SQIVND (reference sequence). This TCR was sampled from a man in his fifties or sixties with urothelial cancer. The chain has TRBV19 and TRBJ1-5; TRBD1 matches 7 bases. Sequenced material: PBMCs, taken around atezolizumab (anti-PD-L1) treatment. The CDR3 reads CASRAGRTGQLNQPQHF. The CDR3 DNA reads as TGTGCCAGTAGAGCTGGACGGACGGGACAGCTGAATCAGCCCCAGCATTTT.